This TCR beta chain was identified during a study of T cell repertoires in cytomegalovirus infection. The wider study: Shared public TCR beta signatures pointed to both CMV infection and a matching HLA type.

With regard to this clonotype: Its antigen is unknown.

Each CDR3 protein gets one entry after TCRdb re-called the reads with MiXCR. The table includes about 340,000 distinct CDR3 sequences, about 27% detected once. The sequencing used cultured PBMCs, collected from culture after CMV antigen stimulation. The sequence derives from a human donor in good health (CMV status not recorded). Some clones in this sample may be carry-over from other donors' samples.

The CDR3 DNA reads as TGCAGTGCTAGGGACAGGGATAATCAGCCCCAGCATTTT. Translation: CSARDRDNQPQHF. The V call is TRBV20-1, the J call TRBJ1-5; 8 nucleotides agree with TRBD1. The V gene end was trimmed by 3 bases and the J gene end by 4 bases; junction bases not matched to a gene: 2. The CDR3 sequence is 13 residues long. Germline lookup yields CDR1 DFQATT and CDR2 SNEGSKA (reference sequence).